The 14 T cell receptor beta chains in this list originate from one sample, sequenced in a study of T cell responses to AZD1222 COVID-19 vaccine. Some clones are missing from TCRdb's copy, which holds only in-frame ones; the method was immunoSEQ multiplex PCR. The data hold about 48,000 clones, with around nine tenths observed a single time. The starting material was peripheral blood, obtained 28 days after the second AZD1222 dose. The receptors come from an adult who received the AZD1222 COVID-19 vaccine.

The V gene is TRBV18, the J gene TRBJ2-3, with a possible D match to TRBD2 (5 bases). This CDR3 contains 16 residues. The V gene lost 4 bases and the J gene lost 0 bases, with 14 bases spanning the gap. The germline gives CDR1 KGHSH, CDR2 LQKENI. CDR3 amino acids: CASSRTLVGSTDTQYF. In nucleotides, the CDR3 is TGTGCCAGCTCACGGACTCTAGTCGGAAGCACAGATACGCAGTATTTT.

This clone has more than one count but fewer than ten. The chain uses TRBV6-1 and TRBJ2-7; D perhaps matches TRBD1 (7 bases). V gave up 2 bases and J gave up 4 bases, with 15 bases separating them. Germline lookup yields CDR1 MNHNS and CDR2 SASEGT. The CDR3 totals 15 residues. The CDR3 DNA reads TGTGCCAGCAGTGAAAGCCAGGGGGGTGTGTACGAGCAGTACTTC. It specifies CASSESQGGVYEQYF.

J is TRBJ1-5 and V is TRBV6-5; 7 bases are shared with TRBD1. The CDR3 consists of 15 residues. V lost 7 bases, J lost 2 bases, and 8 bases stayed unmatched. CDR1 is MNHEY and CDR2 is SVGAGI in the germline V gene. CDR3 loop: CASTRQGSGNQPQHF. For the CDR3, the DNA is TGTGCCAGCACTAGACAGGGTTCAGGCAATCAGCCCCAGCATTTT.

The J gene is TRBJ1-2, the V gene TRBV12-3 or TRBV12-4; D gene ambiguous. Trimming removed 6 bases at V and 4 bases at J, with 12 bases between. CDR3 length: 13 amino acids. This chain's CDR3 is CASSPAGFYGYTF. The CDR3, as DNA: TGTGCCAGCAGCCCTGCCGGTTTCTATGGCTACACCTTC.

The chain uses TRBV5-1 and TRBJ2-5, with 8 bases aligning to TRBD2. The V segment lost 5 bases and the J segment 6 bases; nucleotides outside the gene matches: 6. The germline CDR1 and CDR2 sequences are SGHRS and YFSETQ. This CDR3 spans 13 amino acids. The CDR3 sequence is CASSDGGVQTQYF. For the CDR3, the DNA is TGCGCCAGCAGTGACGGGGGGGTGCAGACCCAGTACTTC.

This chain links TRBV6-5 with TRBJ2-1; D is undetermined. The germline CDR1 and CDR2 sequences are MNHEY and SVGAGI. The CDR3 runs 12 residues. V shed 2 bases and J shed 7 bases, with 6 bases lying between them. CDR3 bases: TGTGCCAGCAGTTACCCCGCAAATGAGCAGTTCTTC. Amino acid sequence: CASSYPANEQFF.

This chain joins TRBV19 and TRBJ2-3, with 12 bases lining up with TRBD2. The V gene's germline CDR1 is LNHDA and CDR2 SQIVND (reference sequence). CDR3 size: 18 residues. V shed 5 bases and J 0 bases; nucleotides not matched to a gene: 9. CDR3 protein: CASSPPPGLAGSTDTQYF. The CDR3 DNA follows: TGTGCCAGTAGTCCCCCCCCAGGACTAGCGGGGAGCACAGATACGCAGTATTTT.

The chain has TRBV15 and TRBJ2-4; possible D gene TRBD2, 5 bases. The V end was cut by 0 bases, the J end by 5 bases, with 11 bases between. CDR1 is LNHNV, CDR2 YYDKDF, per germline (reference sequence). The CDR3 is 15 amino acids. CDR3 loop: CATSRDPGWENIQYF. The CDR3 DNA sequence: TGTGCCACCAGCAGAGATCCGGGGTGGGAAAACATTCAGTACTTC. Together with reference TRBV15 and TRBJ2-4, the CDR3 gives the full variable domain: DAMVIQNPRYQVTQFGKPVTLSCSQTLNHNVMYWYQQKSSQAPKLLFHYYDKDFNNEADTPDNFQSRRPNTSFCFLDIRSPGLGDTAMYLCATSRDPGWENIQYFGAGTRLSVL.

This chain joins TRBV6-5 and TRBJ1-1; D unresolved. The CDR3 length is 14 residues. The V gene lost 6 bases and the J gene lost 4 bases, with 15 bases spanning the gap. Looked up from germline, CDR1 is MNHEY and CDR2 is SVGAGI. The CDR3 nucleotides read TGTGCCAGCAGCCTAGATCCGCGGGGCACTGAAGCTTTCTTT. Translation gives CASSLDPRGTEAFF.

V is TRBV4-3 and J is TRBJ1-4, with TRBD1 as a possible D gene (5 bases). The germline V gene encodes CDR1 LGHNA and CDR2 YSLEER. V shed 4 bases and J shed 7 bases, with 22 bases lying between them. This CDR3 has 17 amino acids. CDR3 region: CASSLSGTAQGFEKLFF. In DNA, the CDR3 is TGCGCCAGCAGCCTCTCAGGCACGGCGCAGGGATTTGAAAAACTGTTTTTT.

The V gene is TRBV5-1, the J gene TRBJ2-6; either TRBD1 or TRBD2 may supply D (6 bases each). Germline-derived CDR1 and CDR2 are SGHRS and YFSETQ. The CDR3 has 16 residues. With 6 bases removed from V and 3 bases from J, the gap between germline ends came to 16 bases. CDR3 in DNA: TGCGCCAGCACCCTCGGGGGCGCGGGTGGGGCCAACGTCCTGACTTTC. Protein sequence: CASTLGGAGGANVLTF.

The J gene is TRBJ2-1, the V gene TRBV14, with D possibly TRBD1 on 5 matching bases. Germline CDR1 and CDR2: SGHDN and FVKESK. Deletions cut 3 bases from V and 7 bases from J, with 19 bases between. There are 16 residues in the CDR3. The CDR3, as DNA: TGTGCCAGCAGCCAGGGGCTTAGGCCCAGCTTAAATGAGCAGTTCTTC. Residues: CASSQGLRPSLNEQFF.

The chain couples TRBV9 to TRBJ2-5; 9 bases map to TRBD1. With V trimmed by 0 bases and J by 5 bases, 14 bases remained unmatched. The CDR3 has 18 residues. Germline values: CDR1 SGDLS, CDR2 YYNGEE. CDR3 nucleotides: TGTGCCAGCAGCGTAGGGGGGACAGGGACAGTAATGCGGGAGACCCAGTACTTC. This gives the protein CASSVGGTGTVMRETQYF.

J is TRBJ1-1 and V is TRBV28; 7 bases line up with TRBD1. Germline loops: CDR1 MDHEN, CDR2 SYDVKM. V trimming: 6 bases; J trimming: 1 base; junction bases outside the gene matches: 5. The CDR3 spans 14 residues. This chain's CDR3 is CASSKGQENTEAFF. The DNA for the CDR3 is TGTGCCAGCAGCAAAGGACAGGAGAACACTGAAGCTTTCTTT.